This TCR beta chain was recorded in a study of blood T cell repertoires in COVID-19. Across the study: Acute and convalescent COVID-19 specimens originated in the United States, Italy and Spain. The cDNA or gDNA used as material had been derived from T cells, B-cell-depleted T cells, or PBMCs.

Seattle-derived patients entered the study during active infection and were followed longitudinally. This table comes from immunoSEQ multiplex PCR, and its TCRdb copy is limited to in-frame clones, with some not included. Of about 270,000 clones listed, roughly nine tenths are singletons. This sequence was found in a woman aged 25 to 39 with COVID-19, enrolled during active disease. The sample consisted of peripheral blood.

CDR3 protein: CASSPPSRGRASPLHF. In DNA form, the CDR3 reads TGTGCCAGCTCACCCCCCTCGAGGGGGCGAGCTTCACCCCTCCACTTT. The chain couples TRBV18 to TRBJ1-6; 7 nucleotides align to TRBD1. The CDR3 spans 16 residues. J gave up 9 bases and V 3 bases, and 11 bases lay outside the gene matches. Germline V gives CDR1 KGHSH, CDR2 LQKENI.